The TCR beta chain under discussion was sequenced for a study of T cell repertoires in cytomegalovirus infection. The wider study: Shared public TCR beta signatures pointed to both CMV infection and a matching HLA type. Study-level results: Carriers of CMV plus the relevant HLA were identified by cumulative public TCR beta family frequency. Within the response measured ex vivo, HLA-C-restricted CMV-specific TCR beta clonotypes were dominant.

About this clonotype: Its antigen is undetermined.

CDR3 length equals 17 residues. The V end lost 5 bases, the J end lost 3 bases, and 19 bases lay between the germline ends. Using its own MiXCR run on the reads, TCRdb lists one record per CDR3 protein. The sample has 680,000 or so distinct CDR3 sequences; 35% are singletons. The TCR originated in a human donor in good health (CMV status not recorded). Some clones in this sample may be carry-over from other donors' samples. The rearrangement uses TRBV12-3 or TRBV12-4 and TRBJ1-4; TRBD1 is a possible D gene (6 bases). The sequenced material came from PBMCs. The CDR3 reads CASSPTGDRLANEKLFF. CDR3 DNA: TGTGCCAGCAGTCCTACCGGTGACAGGCTTGCTAATGAAAAACTGTTTTTT.